This passage covers 25 T cell receptor beta chains from one sample sequenced in a study of response to subunit inactivated influenza vaccine. One entry per CDR3 protein, called by TCRdb with MiXCR from the RT-PCR reads. The sample comprises 800,000 or so distinct CDR3 sequences, approximately 21% of which are singletons, and about 10% rests with the top ten. The material sequenced was PBMCs from blood, taken more than 4 days after vaccination. Every receptor here comes from a man aged 45-60 years who received an inactivated influenza vaccine.

In this sample, this clonotype turned up a few times. V usage is TRBV10-3 and J usage is TRBJ2-7, with 7 bases fitting TRBD2. After removal of 4 bases from V and 0 bases from J, the junction contained 0 bases not matched to a gene. Per germline, CDR1 ENHRY and CDR2 SYGVKD. CDR3 size: 13 residues. The CDR3 DNA sequence: TGTGCCATCAGTGCTAGCGGCTCCTACGAGCAGTACTTC. Residues: CAISASGSYEQYF.

The chain recombines TRBV12-3 or TRBV12-4 with TRBJ2-7; D is possibly TRBD2 (5 bases). The CDR3 is made up of 18 amino acids. The ends were cut back, 5 bases at V and 4 bases at J, with 27 bases in the middle. This CDR3 is CASSHYYSRGQISYEQYF. DNA for the CDR3: TGTGCCAGCAGTCACTACTATTCTCGGGGTCAGATAAGTTACGAGCAGTACTTC.

The sample holds many counts of this clonotype. V and J are TRBV20-1 and TRBJ2-7; 10 nucleotides match TRBD2. This CDR3 is 15 amino acids long. V lost 0 bases and J lost 5; bases outside the gene matches: 7. Germline-derived CDR1 and CDR2 are DFQATT and SNEGSKA (reference sequence). CDR3 in DNA: TGCAGTGCTAGAGATTTGAGCGGGAGGGCCGACGAGCAGTACTTC. Translated, it gives CSARDLSGRADEQYF.

This clonotype was counted a few times. V and J are TRBV29-1 and TRBJ2-6; D perhaps matches TRBD1 (6 bases). Germline V lookup: CDR1 SQVTM, CDR2 ANQGSEA. This CDR3 comprises 16 residues. Trimming shortened V by 3 bases and J by 0 bases, and 12 bases separated the two germline ends. CDR3 bases: TGCAGCGTTGATGGCAGGGGAACCTCTGGGGCCAACGTCCTGACTTTC. This encodes CSVDGRGTSGANVLTF.

This rearrangement joins TRBV5-5 to TRBJ2-1, with a weak D call TRBD1 (6 bases). Germline V lookup: CDR1 SGHKS, CDR2 YYEKEE (reference sequence). The CDR3 has 15 residues. Trimming cost V 4 bases and J 2 bases, with 13 bases left between them. Here the CDR3 DNA reads TGTGCCAGCAGCCTTGATGGACAGCCCTACAATGAGCAGTTCTTC. It encodes CASSLDGQPYNEQFF. The full variable domain, its missing parts supplied by reference TRBV5-5 and TRBJ2-1, is DAGVTQSPTHLIKTRGQQVTLRCSPISGHKSVSWYQQVLGQGPQFIFQYYEKEERGRGNFPDRFSARQFPNYSSELNVNALLLGDSALYLCASSLDGQPYNEQFFGPGTRLTVL.

This clonotype was seen ten or more times. J is TRBJ2-1 and V is TRBV7-9; D is possibly TRBD1 (5 bases). V shed 1 base and J shed 3 bases, with 10 bases lying between them. The CDR3 totals 15 residues. Germline V gene lookup returns CDR1 SEHNR and CDR2 FQNEAQ (reference sequence). Here the CDR3 reads CASSLGVRVYNEQFF. The DNA for the CDR3 is TGTGCCAGCAGCTTAGGGGTCAGGGTCTACAATGAGCAGTTCTTC.

This clonotype has only a few counts. This chain connects TRBV11-2 to TRBJ2-5, with 8 bases identical to TRBD2. V trimming: 5 bases; J trimming: 5 bases; junction bases outside the gene matches: 10. The germline gives CDR1 SGHAT, CDR2 FQNNGV. This CDR3 contains 15 residues. CDR3 sequence: CASSPGTRGGETQYF. The CDR3 bases are TGTGCCAGCAGCCCCGGGACTAGGGGCGGGGAGACCCAGTACTTC.

The CDR3 loop is CASSQPGLGFNEQFF. The CDR3 nucleotides are TGTGCCAGCAGCCAACCGGGACTAGGGTTCAATGAGCAGTTCTTC. The chain has TRBV3-1 and TRBJ2-1, with 8 positions matching TRBD2. The ends lost 2 bases at V and 6 bases at J; junction bases unmatched: 6. Germline loops: CDR1 LGHDT, CDR2 YNNKEL (reference sequence). This CDR3 has 15 amino acids.

This clonotype was detected ten times or more. The genes are TRBV28 and TRBJ1-3; 8 bases map to TRBD1. Germline V gene lookup returns CDR1 MDHEN and CDR2 SYDVKM. The V gene end was trimmed by 5 bases and the J gene end by 0 bases; junction bases not matched to a gene: 6. The CDR3 loop spans 16 amino acids. The CDR3 reads CASSTRTGRSGNTIYF. CDR3 coding DNA: TGTGCCAGCAGTACCCGGACAGGGCGCTCTGGAAACACCATATATTTT.

The J gene is TRBJ2-7, the V gene TRBV4-3, with 8 bases fitting TRBD2. The CDR3 covers 15 residues. Unmatched junction bases numbered 3, after V lost 0 bases and J lost 2 bases. Germline V gene sequence: CDR1 LGHNA, CDR2 YSLEER. CDR3 amino acids: CASSQDAGGTYEQYF. In DNA form, the CDR3 reads TGCGCCAGCAGCCAAGATGCGGGAGGAACCTACGAGCAGTACTTC.

This clonotype was counted between two and nine times. V gene TRBV7-2 combines with J gene TRBJ2-7; D remains unclear. V lost 2 bases and J 7 bases, leaving 12 bases between the germline ends. This CDR3 has 13 amino acids. Germline values: CDR1 SGHTA, CDR2 FQGNSA. CDR3 in amino acids: CASSLRVVREQYF. The CDR3 DNA sequence: TGTGCCAGCAGCTTAAGAGTTGTTCGTGAGCAGTACTTC.

The chain couples TRBV20-1 to TRBJ2-3; TRBD1 matches 8 bases. Germline V gene data show CDR1 as DFQATT and CDR2 as SNEGSKA (reference sequence). The CDR3 runs to 13 residues. V lost 6 bases to trimming and J lost 4 bases; unmatched junction nucleotides: 6. The CDR3 DNA follows: TGCAGTGCGCACCAGGGGGCATCAGATACGCAGTATTTT. It translates to CSAHQGASDTQYF.

This clonotype turned up a few times. The V gene is TRBV20-1, the J gene TRBJ1-1; TRBD1 aligns across 8 bases. The germline gives CDR1 DFQATT, CDR2 SNEGSKA (reference sequence). The CDR3 contains 16 residues. The CDR3 nucleotides read TGCGGAGTGTTGGTCCCAGGGGGCGTTCGTGTCACTGAAGCTTTCTTT. Residues: CGVLVPGGVRVTEAFF.

This clonotype was counted between two and nine times. V usage is TRBV7-9 and J usage is TRBJ2-7, with no clear D. Germline CDR1 and CDR2: SEHNR and FQNEAQ (reference sequence). Trimming took off 8 bases at V and 1 base at J, with 15 bases between the two ends. This CDR3 contains 14 residues. The CDR3 loop is CASQGASISYEQYF. The CDR3, as DNA: TGTGCCAGCCAAGGCGCTTCCATTTCCTACGAGCAGTACTTC.

V is TRBV15 and J is TRBJ2-1, with D possibly matching TRBD2 (5 bases). The germline V and J ends were trimmed by 0 bases and 6 bases, with 15 bases remaining between them. The CDR3 extends over 16 amino acids. Germline CDR1 reads LNHNV; CDR2 reads YYDKDF (reference sequence). The CDR3, as DNA: TGTGCCACCAGCAGAGAGGCCACAGTGGGAGTCAATGAGCAGTTCTTC. It translates to CATSREATVGVNEQFF.

This clonotype was detected a few times. The gene calls are TRBV7-9 and TRBJ2-2; 10 bases are shared with TRBD2. V lost 4 bases and J lost 4; bases outside the gene matches: 3. CDR1 is SEHNR, CDR2 FQNEAQ, per germline (reference sequence). The CDR3 is made up of 15 amino acids. This CDR3 reads CASSSKREGTGELFF. The CDR3 bases are TGTGCCAGCAGCTCGAAGCGGGAGGGCACCGGGGAGCTGTTTTTT.

The chain uses TRBV6-2 or TRBV6-3 and TRBJ2-7; 11 bases fit TRBD1. Per the germline V gene, CDR1 is MNHEY and CDR2 is SVGEGT. The CDR3 sequence is 15 residues long. J gave up 6 bases and V 4 bases, and 8 bases lay outside the gene matches. The CDR3 sequence: CASSSRTGGTFEQYF. In DNA form, the CDR3 reads TGTGCCAGCAGTTCGAGGACAGGGGGCACCTTCGAGCAGTACTTC.

This clonotype was recorded a few times. The chain employs TRBV12-3 or TRBV12-4 and TRBJ1-2, with 7 nucleotides matching TRBD1. The CDR3 covers 12 residues. V was pared by 10 bases and J by 3 bases, with 5 bases of the junction left unmatched. DNA of the CDR3: TGTGCCACTTCGACAGGGTACTATGGCTACACCTTC. The encoded protein is CATSTGYYGYTF.

This clonotype was found many times. This chain links TRBV7-2 with TRBJ2-7; D remains unclear. Trimming took off 5 bases at V and 2 bases at J, with 22 bases between the two ends. CDR1 and CDR2 from the germline V gene are SGHTA and FQGNSA. The CDR3 totals 17 residues. CDR3: CASSQTPSHMAAYEQYF. The CDR3 DNA reads TGTGCCAGCAGCCAAACACCCTCCCACATGGCAGCCTACGAGCAGTACTTC.

V is TRBV6-2 or TRBV6-3 and J is TRBJ2-3, with D tentatively TRBD1 or TRBD2 (5 bases each). Germline V gene sequence: CDR1 MNHEY, CDR2 SVGEGT. Trimming left V 3 bases short and J 0 bases short, with 10 bases between. This CDR3 is built from 15 residues. As DNA, the CDR3 is TGTGCCAGCAGTTATCGGGGCCCCAGCACAGATACGCAGTATTTT. The encoded protein is CASSYRGPSTDTQYF.

V gene TRBV5-4 combines with J gene TRBJ2-3; 8 positions agree with TRBD2. The CDR3 extends over 17 amino acids. J was trimmed by 8 bases and V by 0 bases; bases with no gene match: 14. Germline CDR1 is SGHNT and CDR2 is YYREEE (reference sequence). CDR3 sequence reads: CASSLGSGTRALGTQYF. CDR3 in DNA: TGTGCCAGCAGCTTGGGGTCCGGGACTAGAGCTCTCGGTACGCAGTATTTT.

The chain is built from TRBV6-2 or TRBV6-3 and TRBJ2-7; D gene unclear. The CDR3 loop spans 17 amino acids. From germline, CDR1 is MNHEY and CDR2 SVGEGT. The V gene lost 2 bases and the J gene lost 3 bases, with 20 bases spanning the gap. The DNA of the CDR3 is TGTGCCAGCAGTTACGCGAAAACTGGACGGATCAACTACGAGCAGTACTTC. Its translation: CASSYAKTGRINYEQYF.

The J gene is TRBJ2-1, the V gene TRBV29-1, with a possible D match to TRBD2 (5 bases). Germline V CDR1 and CDR2: SQVTM, ANQGSEA. The length of the CDR3 is 13 residues. Trimming took off 7 bases at V and 7 bases at J, with 17 bases between the two ends. In DNA form, the CDR3 reads TGCAGCGGGTCCATTCAGCGGTGGAATGAGCAGTTCTTC. It translates to CSGSIQRWNEQFF.

V gene TRBV10-1 combines with J gene TRBJ2-7, with D perhaps TRBD2 (6 bases). Trimming stripped 0 bases from V and 3 bases from J, with 12 bases between. Looked up from germline, CDR1 is WNHNN and CDR2 is SYGVQD (reference sequence). The CDR3 contains 15 residues. CDR3 bases: TGCGCCAGCAGTGAGTCTGCTAGCGTTAGCTACGAGCAGTACTTC. It encodes CASSESASVSYEQYF.

This clonotype was recorded at least ten times. The V gene is TRBV28, the J gene TRBJ2-7, with 7 bases fitting TRBD2. V was clipped by 3 bases and J by 4 bases; unmatched bases: 15. The CDR3 runs to 17 residues. The germline V gene encodes CDR1 MDHEN and CDR2 SYDVKM. In DNA form, the CDR3 reads TGTGCCAGCAGTTTGATCTATTTGGGGGAGGGCCCTTACGAGCAGTACTTC. Protein: CASSLIYLGEGPYEQYF. Full variable domain (outside the CDR3, taken from reference TRBV28 and TRBJ2-7): DVKVTQSSRYLVKRTGEKVFLECVQDMDHENMFWYRQDPGLGLRLIYFSYDVKMKEKGDIPEGYSVSREKKERFSLILESASTNQTSMYLCASSLIYLGEGPYEQYFGPGTRLTVT.